The 29 T cell receptor beta chains in this list originate from one sample, sequenced in a study of tissue T cells after allogeneic stem cell transplantation. Only in-frame clones appear in the TCRdb table, and some are missing; sequencing was by immunoSEQ multiplex PCR. The sample carries 2,000 to 3,000 clones, roughly 50% recorded once. This sample's time point: mouse harvest day 7 after allogeneic transplant. Tail vein injection delivered 10^7 T-cell-depleted bone marrow cells and 10^6 splenic CD5+ T cells. The sequenced sample consisted of spleen. These TCRs come from a female BALB/c mouse given C57BL/6 T cells with graft-versus-host disease after an allogeneic hematopoietic cell transplant.

This clone rates as large. Gene names and germline match the mouse. The read falls 1 residue short of the CDR3 end, and the missing part is taken from the germline J gene. The chain joins TRBV4 to TRBJ2-7; 12 nucleotides line up with TRBD2. The CDR3 sequence is 14 residues long. Trimming took 4 bases from V and 4 from J; bases not matched to a gene: 2. Germline CDR1 and CDR2: LGHDT and YNNKQL (reference sequence). Partial CDR3 DNA: TGTGCCAGCAGCTCCGGACTGGGGGGGTATGAACAGTAC. It encodes CASSSGLGGYEQY. The full CDR3 is CASSSGLGGYEQYF.

Worth noting for this clone: Gene labels here are mouse ones. Coverage ceases 1 residue before the CDR3 finishes, and the germline J gene fills in the end. The chain has TRBV16 and TRBJ2-5; no clear D gene. Germline CDR1 is SGHSA and CDR2 is FRNQAP. The CDR3 consists of 14 residues. The V end lost 1 base, the J end lost 3 bases, and 8 bases lay between the germline ends. Partial CDR3 DNA: TGTGCAAGCAGCTTAGGGGCCCGTCAAGACACCCAGTAC. Residues: CASSLGARQDTQY. In full, the CDR3 is CASSLGARQDTQYF.

This clone ranks as large. Gene names refer to mouse genes. Sequencing ends 1 residue short of the CDR3 end; the germline J gene provides the rest. The V gene is TRBV5, the J gene TRBJ2-7; D not resolved. The CDR3 has 13 amino acids. Trimming took off 0 bases at V and 4 bases at J, with 7 bases between the two ends. In germline, CDR1 is LGHNA, CDR2 YNLKQL (reference sequence). CDR3 DNA (partial): TGTGCCAGCAGCCAAGAAAGAGGGTATGAACAGTAC. This gives the protein CASSQERGYEQY. The full CDR3 reads CASSQERGYEQYF.

For this clone: Gene names are mouse gene names. From the germline J gene comes the end of the CDR3, since the read stops 1 residue before it. The V and J genes are TRBV29 and TRBJ2-2; tentative D call: TRBD1 (5 bases). Germline loops: CDR1 MSHET, CDR2 SYDVDS. There are 14 residues in the CDR3. Trimming stripped 1 base from V and 7 bases from J, with 10 bases between. The CDR3 DNA, read in part, is TGTGCTAGCAGTTTATTAGGGAGGGGCGGGCAGCTCTAC. Its protein is CASSLLGRGGQLY. The whole CDR3 reads CASSLLGRGGQLYF.

A note on this clone: The genes and germline here are from mouse. The read gets to within 1 residue of the CDR3 end, and the germline J gene fills in the rest. This rearrangement joins TRBV13-2 to TRBJ2-7, with 8 positions matching TRBD2. Trimming cost V 7 bases and J 2 bases; bases outside gene matches: 5. CDR3 length equals 13 residues. Germline assignment: CDR1 NNHNN and CDR2 SYGAGS (reference sequence). The part of the CDR3 DNA that was read is TGTGCCAGCAGTGGGGGGGACACCTATGAACAGTAC. It is translated as CASSGGDTYEQY. From start to end, the CDR3 is CASSGGDTYEQYF.

The sample holds one count of this clone. Gene names are mouse gene names. The missing CDR3 end, 1 residue past where the read stops, is filled in from the germline J gene. The chain carries TRBV23 and TRBJ1-1; no DNA check was done on the table's D call, TRBD1. The CDR3 sequence is 13 residues long. Per germline, CDR1 KGHTA and CDR2 FQNQQP. Partial CDR3 DNA: TGCTCCAGCAGTCAAGGGACATCCACAGAAGTCTTC. Protein sequence: CSSSQGTSTEVF. The entire CDR3 is CSSSQGTSTEVFF.

A word on this clone: The gene names given are mouse names. From the germline J gene comes the end of the CDR3, since the read stops 1 residue before it. The chain has TRBV26 and TRBJ1-2; no clear D gene. Germline V gene data show CDR1 as KGHPV and CDR2 as FQNQEV (reference sequence). V dropped 4 bases and J dropped 0 bases, with 6 bases sitting between them. The CDR3 extends over 13 amino acids. The DNA read from the CDR3 is TGTGCCAGCAGTCAGACAACAAACTCCGACTACACC. Translation gives CASSQTTNSDYT. The whole CDR3 is CASSQTTNSDYTF.

With regard to this clone: Gene names are mouse gene names. Sequencing ends 1 residue short of the CDR3 end; the germline J gene provides the rest. The chain carries TRBV16 and TRBJ2-4, with D possibly being TRBD2 (5 bases). The CDR3 has 13 amino acids. Germline CDR1 reads SGHSA; CDR2 reads FRNQAP. V lost 0 bases, J lost 4 bases, and 5 bases lay in between. The sequenced part of the CDR3 DNA is TGTGCAAGCAGCTTAGATGGGGAAAACACCTTGTAC. Protein sequence: CASSLDGENTLY. The entire CDR3 protein reads CASSLDGENTLYF.

Judged by abundance, this clone is medium-sized. All gene names here are mouse names. The sequenced fragment ends 1 residue before the CDR3 boundary, so the rest is inferred from the germline J gene. The V gene is TRBV1, the J gene TRBJ2-7; 8 bases are shared with TRBD1. CDR3 length: 15 residues. Germline V gives CDR1 NSQYPW, CDR2 LRSPGD (reference sequence). V trimming: 2 bases; J trimming: 0 bases; junction bases outside the gene matches: 3. The CDR3 reads CTCSARDRSSYEQYF. The sequenced part of the CDR3 DNA is TGCACCTGCAGTGCACGGGACAGGAGCTCCTATGAACAGTAC.

With regard to this clone: The gene symbols are mouse symbols. The read comes to an end 1 residue before the CDR3 does, leaving the germline J gene to fill in the end. The J gene is TRBJ2-7, the V gene TRBV13-2; 7 nucleotides agree with TRBD1. CDR3 size: 13 residues. The J segment lost 0 bases and the V segment lost 5 bases, leaving 2 bases of the junction unmatched. Germline V gene lookup returns CDR1 NNHNN and CDR2 SYGAGS (reference sequence). CDR3 in amino acids: CASGTGSSYEQYF. The part of the CDR3 DNA that was read is TGTGCCAGCGGGACAGGGAGCTCCTATGAACAGTAC.

Comments on this clone: All gene names here are mouse names. The read stops 1 residue short of the end of the CDR3; the missing end is completed from the germline J gene. This sequence joins TRBV31 and TRBJ1-3; D unclear. CDR1 and CDR2 (germline): GKSSPN, SITVG. The CDR3 totals 13 residues. V shed 4 bases and J shed 0 bases, with 7 bases lying between them. Incomplete CDR3 DNA: TGTGCCTGGAACGTGAATTCTGGAAATACGCTCTAT. Translation gives CAWNVNSGNTLY. The entire CDR3 reads CAWNVNSGNTLYF.

On this clone itself: Gene names and germline refer to mouse. The read ends 1 residue shy of where the CDR3 ends; the end is completed using the germline J gene. The rearrangement links TRBV26 to TRBJ2-4; either TRBD1 or TRBD2 may supply D (5 bases each). The CDR3 extends over 14 amino acids. V gave up 6 bases and J gave up 0 bases, with 10 bases separating them. Germline CDR1 is KGHPV and CDR2 is FQNQEV (reference sequence). CDR3 DNA (partial): TGTGCCAGCAGCGGGACCCCTAGTCAAAACACCTTGTAC. This encodes CASSGTPSQNTLY. The CDR3 in its entirety is CASSGTPSQNTLYF.

This clone was seen a few times. Mouse germline and gene names are used. The sequenced fragment ends 1 residue before the CDR3 boundary, so the rest is inferred from the germline J gene. The chain links TRBV13-1 to TRBJ1-6; D unresolved. TRBJ1-6 is assigned to the ORF class and has an uncertain function. Trimming left V 2 bases short and J 5 bases short, with 5 bases between. The CDR3 totals 13 residues. Germline V gives CDR1 NSHNY, CDR2 SYGAGN. The covered CDR3 bases are TGTGCCAGCAGTGACAGGAATAATTCGCCCCTCTAC. Translation gives CASSDRNNSPLY. The CDR3, in full, reads CASSDRNNSPLYF.

About this clone: Gene and germline names: mouse. The CDR3 extends 1 residue past the end of the read, so its final part is completed from the germline J gene. The genes are TRBV2 and TRBJ2-7; 11 nucleotides align to TRBD1. Unmatched junction bases numbered 7, after V lost 3 bases and J lost 6 bases. The CDR3 runs to 15 residues. Per germline, CDR1 LGHNA and CDR2 YSYQKL. The CDR3 bases that were read are TGTGCCAGCAGCCATGGGACAGGGGGGGCGCGTGAACAGTAC. Its translation is CASSHGTGGAREQY. The entire CDR3 sequence reads CASSHGTGGAREQYF.

By its share, this clone is medium-sized. Gene and germline names: mouse. The read comes to an end 1 residue before the CDR3 does, leaving the germline J gene to fill in the end. The chain uses TRBV13-1 and TRBJ2-7; 9 nucleotides align to TRBD2. In germline, CDR1 is NSHNY, CDR2 SYGAGN. This CDR3 contains 14 residues. The J segment lost 6 bases and the V segment lost 0 bases, leaving 4 bases of the junction unmatched. The CDR3 sequence: CASSDGGTGFEQYF. The covered CDR3 bases are TGTGCCAGCAGTGATGGAGGGACTGGGTTTGAACAGTAC.

Concerning this clone itself: Mouse gene names apply. The CDR3 is cut off 1 residue early in the read; its end comes from the germline J gene. The V gene is TRBV12-1, the J gene TRBJ2-5; the match to TRBD1 covers 12 bases. The CDR3 covers 17 residues. V gave up 0 bases and J gave up 2 bases; unmatched junction bases: 5. CDR1 is SGHSN and CDR2 is HYEKVE in the germline V gene. The covered CDR3 bases are TGTGCCAGCTCTCTCCGGGACAGGGGGCGCCGCCAAGACACCCAGTAC. Its translation is CASSLRDRGRRQDTQY. The CDR3 in its entirety is CASSLRDRGRRQDTQYF.

In regard to this clone: The gene names given are mouse names. The DNA ends 1 residue before the CDR3 does, and the rest of the CDR3 is filled in from the germline J gene. This chain links TRBV14 with TRBJ1-1; no definite D call. The germline CDR1 and CDR2 sequences are SGHDT and FRDEAV. This CDR3 spans 14 amino acids. Trimming pared 1 base from V and 0 bases from J, leaving 7 bases between. The CDR3 DNA, read in part, is TGTGCCAGCAGTTTCGCGTCCTCAAACACAGAAGTCTTC. It translates to CASSFASSNTEVF. In full, the CDR3 is CASSFASSNTEVFF.

Comment on this clone: The genes and germline here are from mouse. The CDR3 end lies 1 residue beyond the end of the read and is filled in from the germline J gene. The genes are TRBV26 and TRBJ2-1; a weak D match, TRBD1 (6 bases). Trimming removed 3 bases from V and 5 bases from J, with 8 bases in between. Germline V lookup: CDR1 KGHPV, CDR2 FQNQEV (reference sequence). The CDR3 consists of 13 residues. The chain's CDR3 is CASSLQGNAEQFF. CDR3 bases read: TGTGCCAGCAGTCTTCAGGGGAATGCTGAGCAGTTC.

This clone was observed a handful of times. Gene names follow the mouse nomenclature. The observed sequence ends 1 residue before the CDR3 terminus, with the missing tail filled in from the germline J gene. The chain joins TRBV5 to TRBJ1-1; the D gene is possibly TRBD1 (5 bases). With 1 base removed from V and 1 base from J, the gap between germline ends came to 7 bases. Germline-derived CDR1 and CDR2 are LGHNA and YNLKQL (reference sequence). The CDR3 covers 14 residues. The chain's CDR3 is CASSQVQGNTEVFF. The DNA read from the CDR3 is TGTGCCAGCAGCCAAGTGCAGGGGAACACAGAAGTCTTC.

The count of this clone is one. The gene names given are mouse names. The sequence runs out 1 residue before the end of the CDR3; the remainder is reconstructed from the germline J gene. V is TRBV13-3 and J is TRBJ2-1; D may be TRBD1 (6 bases). The CDR3 is 12 residues long. V was cut by 4 bases and J by 7 bases, with 9 bases left in between. In germline, CDR1 is NNHDY, CDR2 SYVADS. The CDR3: CASSSGEAEQFF. The sequenced part of the CDR3 DNA is TGTGCCAGCAGTTCAGGGGAGGCTGAGCAGTTC.

Concerning this clone itself: The germline and genes are mouse ones. The CDR3 end is not reached by the read, which stops 1 residue before it; the germline J gene fills it in. This chain joins TRBV5 and TRBJ1-4; D is unresolved. CDR1 is LGHNA, CDR2 YNLKQL, per germline (reference sequence). The CDR3 extends over 13 amino acids. Trimming removed 3 bases at V and 2 bases at J, with 4 bases between. CDR3 DNA, as far as it was read: TGTGCCAGCAGCCAGGGATCCAACGAAAGATTATTT. Its protein is CASSQGSNERLF. The whole CDR3 protein is CASSQGSNERLFF.

This clone was seen a handful of times. The listed genes are named as in mouse. CDR3 sequence reads: CASSLAGGPYEQYF. The CDR3 bases that were read are TGTGCAAGCAGCTTAGCGGGGGGCCCCTATGAACAGTAC. The V gene is TRBV16, the J gene TRBJ2-7; a possible D gene is TRBD2 (7 bases). The sequence runs out 1 residue before the end of the CDR3; the remainder is reconstructed from the germline J gene. CDR3 size: 14 residues. The V gene lost 1 base and the J gene lost 2 bases, with 9 bases spanning the gap. From germline, CDR1 is SGHSA and CDR2 FRNQAP.

This clone has only a few counts. The gene names here belong to mouse. The CDR3 end lies 1 residue beyond the end of the read and is filled in from the germline J gene. The chain employs TRBV29 and TRBJ2-7; 8 bases agree with TRBD2. The CDR3 is 13 residues long. Germline trimming cut 4 bases from V and 2 bases from J; bases unmatched to any gene: 1. Per germline, CDR1 MSHET and CDR2 SYDVDS. The CDR3 bases that were read are TGTGCTAGCAGTTGGGACTGGCCCTATGAACAGTAC. Protein product: CASSWDWPYEQY. The full CDR3 protein reads CASSWDWPYEQYF.

Comment on this clone: Gene names follow the mouse nomenclature. The CDR3 end lies 1 residue beyond the end of the read and is filled in from the germline J gene. This sequence joins TRBV1 and TRBJ2-2; D possibly corresponds to TRBD1 (5 bases). CDR3 length: 14 residues. Germline CDR1 reads NSQYPW; CDR2 reads LRSPGD (reference sequence). V lost 5 bases and J lost 0, with 7 bases in between. CDR3 bases read: TGCACCTGCAGTCAGGGTGCAAACACCGGGCAGCTCTAC. Translating it yields CTCSQGANTGQLY. The CDR3 as a whole reads CTCSQGANTGQLYF.

Worth noting for this clone: Gene names are the mouse ones. The sequenced CDR3 bases are TGTGCCAGCGGTGATGGGTGGGGGCGGGAACAGTAC. It specifies CASGDGWGREQY. The entire CDR3 reads CASGDGWGREQYF. This chain links TRBV13-2 with TRBJ2-7; D may match TRBD1 or TRBD2 (6 bases each). The observed sequence ends 1 residue before the CDR3 terminus, with the missing tail filled in from the germline J gene. V was cut by 0 bases and J by 7 bases, with 11 bases left in between. CDR1 NNHNN and CDR2 SYGAGS come from the germline V gene (reference sequence). This CDR3 region has 13 residues.

This clone ranks as large (0.1 to 1%). The genes and germline here are from mouse. The DNA ends 1 residue before the CDR3 does, and the rest of the CDR3 is filled in from the germline J gene. This chain connects TRBV5 to TRBJ2-7; TRBD2 might be the D (6 bases). V shed 2 bases and J shed 1 base, with 6 bases lying between them. This CDR3 is built from 13 residues. Germline loops: CDR1 LGHNA, CDR2 YNLKQL (reference sequence). The chain's CDR3 is CASSQLGSYEQYF. The sequenced part of the CDR3 DNA is TGTGCCAGCAGCCAACTGGGGTCCTATGAACAGTAC.

On this clone: Gene names refer to mouse genes. Read sequence stops 1 residue before the CDR3 end, and the germline J gene provides the missing end. This chain joins TRBV17 and TRBJ2-2; 8 nucleotides match TRBD2. The CDR3 totals 15 residues. CDR1 MNHDT and CDR2 YYDKIL come from the germline V gene. V was clipped by 0 bases and J by 5 bases; unmatched bases: 2. CDR3 DNA (partial): TGTGCTAGCAGTAGAGATGTGGGGGGGACCGGGCAGCTCTAC. It translates to CASSRDVGGTGQLY. The whole CDR3 protein reads CASSRDVGGTGQLYF. The variable domain in full, with the rest retrieved from reference TRBV17 and TRBJ2-2, is DTTVKQNPRYKLARVGKPVNLICSQTMNHDTMYWYQKKPNQAPKLLLFYYDKILNREADTFEKFQSSRPNNSFCSLYIGSAGLEYSAMYLCASSRDVGGTGQLYFGEGSKLTVL.

A note on this clone: Gene names are mouse gene names. The CDR3 DNA, read in part, is TGTGCCAGCAGTGCAGGCGAAAGATTATTT. Its protein product is CASSAGERLF. The entire CDR3 reads CASSAGERLFF. The rearrangement links TRBV26 to TRBJ1-4, with D unresolved. The read finishes 1 residue shy of the CDR3 end, and the germline J gene is used to complete it. Germline lookup yields CDR1 KGHPV and CDR2 FQNQEV (reference sequence). Trimming shortened V by 5 bases and J by 7 bases, and 5 bases separated the two germline ends. CDR3 length: 11 amino acids.

Concerning this clone: The gene names given are mouse names. The read terminates 1 residue ahead of where the CDR3 ends, so the germline J gene completes it. The chain combines TRBV23 with TRBJ2-4. Germline V gene sequence: CDR1 KGHTA, CDR2 FQNQQP. The CDR3 is 14 residues long. This CDR3 is CSSSPQRGRNTLYF. Partial CDR3 DNA: TGCTCCAGCAGTCCCCAACGGGGGAGGAACACCTTGTAC.